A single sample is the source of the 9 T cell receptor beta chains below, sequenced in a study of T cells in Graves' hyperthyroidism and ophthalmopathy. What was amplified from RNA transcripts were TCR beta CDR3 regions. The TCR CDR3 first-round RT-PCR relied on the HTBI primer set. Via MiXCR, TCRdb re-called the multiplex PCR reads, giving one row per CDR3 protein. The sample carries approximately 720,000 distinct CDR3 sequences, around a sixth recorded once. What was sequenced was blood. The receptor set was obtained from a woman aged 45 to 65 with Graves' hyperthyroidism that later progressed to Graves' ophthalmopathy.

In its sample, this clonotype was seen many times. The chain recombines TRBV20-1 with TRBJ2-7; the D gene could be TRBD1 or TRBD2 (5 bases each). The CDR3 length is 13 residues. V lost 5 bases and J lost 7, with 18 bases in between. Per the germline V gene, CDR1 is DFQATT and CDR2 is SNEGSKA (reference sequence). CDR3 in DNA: TGCAGTGCTGCCCGGGACGACCGTCGGGAGCAGTACTTC. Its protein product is CSAARDDRREQYF.

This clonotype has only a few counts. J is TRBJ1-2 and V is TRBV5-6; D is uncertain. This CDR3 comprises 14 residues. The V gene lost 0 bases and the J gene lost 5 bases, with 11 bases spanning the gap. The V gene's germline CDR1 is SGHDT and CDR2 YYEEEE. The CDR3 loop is CASSLASLPYGYTF. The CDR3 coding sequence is TGTGCCAGCAGCTTGGCCTCCTTACCTTATGGCTACACCTTC. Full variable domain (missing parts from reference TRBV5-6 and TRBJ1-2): DAGVTQSPTHLIKTRGQQVTLRCSPKSGHDTVSWYQQALGQGPQFIFQYYEEEERQRGNFPDRFSGHQFPNYSSELNVNALLLGDSALYLCASSLASLPYGYTFGSGTRLTVV.

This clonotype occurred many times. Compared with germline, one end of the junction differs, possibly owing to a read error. The CDR3 DNA reads as TGTGCTAGCAGCTTAGGCCTCGGGTTTCATGAGCAGTTCTTC. It translates to CASSLGLGFHEQFF. This chain links TRBV7-7 with TRBJ2-1; D unclear. The germline gives CDR1 SSHAT, CDR2 FNYEAQ (reference sequence). CDR3 size: 14 residues.

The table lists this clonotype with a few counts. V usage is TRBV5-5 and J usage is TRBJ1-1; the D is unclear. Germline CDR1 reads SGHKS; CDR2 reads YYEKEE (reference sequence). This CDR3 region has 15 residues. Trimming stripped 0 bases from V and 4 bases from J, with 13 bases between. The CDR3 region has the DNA TGTGCCAGCAGCTTGGACTCCGGGCGGGGCACTGAAGCTTTCTTT. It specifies CASSLDSGRGTEAFF. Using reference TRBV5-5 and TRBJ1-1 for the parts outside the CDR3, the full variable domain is DAGVTQSPTHLIKTRGQQVTLRCSPISGHKSVSWYQQVLGQGPQFIFQYYEKEERGRGNFPDRFSARQFPNYSSELNVNALLLGDSALYLCASSLDSGRGTEAFFGQGTRLTVV.

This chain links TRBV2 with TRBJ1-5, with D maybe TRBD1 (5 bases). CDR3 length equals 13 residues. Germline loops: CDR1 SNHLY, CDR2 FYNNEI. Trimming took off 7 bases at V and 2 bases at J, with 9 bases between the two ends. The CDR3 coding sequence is TGTGCCAGCAAGGGGTTAGGCAATCAGCCCCAGCATTTT. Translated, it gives CASKGLGNQPQHF.

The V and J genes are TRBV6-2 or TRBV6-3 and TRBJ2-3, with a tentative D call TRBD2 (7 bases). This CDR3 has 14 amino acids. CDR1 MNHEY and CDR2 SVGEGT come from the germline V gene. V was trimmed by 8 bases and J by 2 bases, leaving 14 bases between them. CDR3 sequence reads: CASGGAATTDTQYF. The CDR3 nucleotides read TGTGCCAGCGGGGGGGCCGCTACCACAGATACGCAGTATTTT.

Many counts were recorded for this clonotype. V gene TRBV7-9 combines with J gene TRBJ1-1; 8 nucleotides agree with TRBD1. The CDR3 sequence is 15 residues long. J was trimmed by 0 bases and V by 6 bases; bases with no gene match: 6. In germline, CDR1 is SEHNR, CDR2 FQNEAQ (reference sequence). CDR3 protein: CASSSRQGMNTEAFF. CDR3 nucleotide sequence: TGTGCCAGCAGTTCCCGACAGGGGATGAACACTGAAGCTTTCTTT.

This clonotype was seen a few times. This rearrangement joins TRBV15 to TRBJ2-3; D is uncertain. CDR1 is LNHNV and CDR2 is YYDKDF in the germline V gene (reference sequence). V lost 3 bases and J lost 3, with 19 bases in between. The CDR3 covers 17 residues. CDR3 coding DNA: TGTGCCACCAGCAGGTTCACCCACGAAGAGAGTACAGATACGCAGTATTTT. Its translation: CATSRFTHEESTDTQYF. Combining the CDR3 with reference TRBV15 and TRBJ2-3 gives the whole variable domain DAMVIQNPRYQVTQFGKPVTLSCSQTLNHNVMYWYQQKSSQAPKLLFHYYDKDFNNEADTPDNFQSRRPNTSFCFLDIRSPGLGDTAMYLCATSRFTHEESTDTQYFGPGTRLTVL.

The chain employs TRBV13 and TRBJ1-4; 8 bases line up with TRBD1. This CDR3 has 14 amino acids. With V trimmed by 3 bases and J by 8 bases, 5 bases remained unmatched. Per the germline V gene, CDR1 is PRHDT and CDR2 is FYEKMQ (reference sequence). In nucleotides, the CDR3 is TGTGCCAGCAGCTTCGGGACAGGAATCGAAAAACTGTTTTTT. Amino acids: CASSFGTGIEKLFF.